This TCR beta chain appears in the sequencing data of a study of CD4 T cells in relation to SARS-CoV-2 and coronaviruses. Clones were sequenced by immunoSEQ multiplex PCR, and TCRdb holds only the in-frame ones, with some missing. The repertoire includes approximately 20,000 clones, about 70% of them detected once, and around 12% sits in the top ten. With regard to this clone: What it binds is unknown.

The unexposed donors gave CD4+ T cells in about 2011-2018, prior to COVID-19. Isolation of CD4+ T cells took place after less than 13 days in culture. Study-level points and caveats: In roughly 60% of donors, memory CD4+ clonotypes crossrecognized SARS-CoV-2 and at least one common cold coronavirus spike. Pre-pandemic and post-infection samples never came from the same donor.

The sequencing sample was made of CD4+ T cells from PBMCs, cultured in vitro. The TCR comes from a human donor in good health.

DNA of the CDR3: TGTGCCTGGAGCCCCGGAGGGGGGCACTCCTACGAGCAGTACTTC. Protein: CAWSPGGGHSYEQYF. The chain links TRBV30 to TRBJ2-7; either TRBD1 or TRBD2 may supply D (6 bases each). Germline V gene data show CDR1 as GTSNPN and CDR2 as SVGIG (reference sequence). CDR3 length: 15 residues. The germline V and J ends were trimmed by 3 bases and 0 bases, with 15 bases remaining between them. The full variable domain, rest sourced from reference TRBV30 and TRBJ2-7, is SQTIHQWPATLVQPVGSPLSLECTVEGTSNPNLYWYRQAAGRGLQLLFYSVGIGQISSEVPQNLSASRPQDRQFILSSKKLLLSDSGFYLCAWSPGGGHSYEQYFGPGTRLTVT.